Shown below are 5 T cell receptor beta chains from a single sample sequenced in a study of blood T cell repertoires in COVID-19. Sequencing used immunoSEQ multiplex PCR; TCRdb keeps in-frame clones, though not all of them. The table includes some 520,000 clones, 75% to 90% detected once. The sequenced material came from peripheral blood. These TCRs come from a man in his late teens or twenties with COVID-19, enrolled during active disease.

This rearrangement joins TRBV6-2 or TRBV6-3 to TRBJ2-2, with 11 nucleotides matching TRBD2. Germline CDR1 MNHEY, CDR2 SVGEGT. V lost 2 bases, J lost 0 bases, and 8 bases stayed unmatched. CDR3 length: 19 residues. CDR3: CASSYETSGEPTNTGELFF. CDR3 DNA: TGTGCCAGCAGTTACGAGACTAGCGGGGAACCAACGAACACCGGGGAGCTGTTTTTT.

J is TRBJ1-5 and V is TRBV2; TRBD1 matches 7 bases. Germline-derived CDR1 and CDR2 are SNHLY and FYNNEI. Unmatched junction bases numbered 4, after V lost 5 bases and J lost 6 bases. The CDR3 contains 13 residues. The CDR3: CASSKGAVQPQHF. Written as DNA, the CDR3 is TGTGCCAGCAGTAAGGGGGCGGTTCAGCCCCAGCATTTT.

The CDR3 sequence: CASSQDQGLGANVLTF. DNA for the CDR3: TGTGCCAGCAGCCAAGATCAGGGTCTTGGGGCCAACGTCCTGACTTTC. V usage is TRBV4-2 and J usage is TRBJ2-6; D might be TRBD1 (5 bases). The germline gives CDR1 LGHNA, CDR2 YNFKEQ. The CDR3 spans 16 residues. V gave up 0 bases and J gave up 3 bases, with 9 bases separating them.

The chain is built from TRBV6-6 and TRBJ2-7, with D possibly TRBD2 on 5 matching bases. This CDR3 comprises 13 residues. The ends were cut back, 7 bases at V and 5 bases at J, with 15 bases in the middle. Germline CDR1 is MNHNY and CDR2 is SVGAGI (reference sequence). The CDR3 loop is CASKRQTHDEQYF. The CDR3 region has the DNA TGTGCCAGCAAGCGGCAGACCCACGACGAGCAGTACTTC.

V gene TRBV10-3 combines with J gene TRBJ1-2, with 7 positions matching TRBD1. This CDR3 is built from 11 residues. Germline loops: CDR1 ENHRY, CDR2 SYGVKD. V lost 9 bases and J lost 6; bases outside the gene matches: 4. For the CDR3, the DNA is TGTGCCATACAGGGGTTAGATGGCTACACCTTC. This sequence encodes CAIQGLDGYTF.